What follows are 18 T cell receptor beta chains derived from one specimen sequenced in a study of blood T cell repertoires in COVID-19. Data came from immunoSEQ multiplex PCR; TCRdb stores just in-frame clones and leaves some out. The repertoire holds about 260,000 clones, with more than 80% as singletons. Sequenced material: PBMCs or T cells enriched from blood (not recorded which). Source of these receptors: a man aged 45 to 65 who had been exposed to COVID-19.

The count of this clone is one. The chain joins TRBV9 to TRBJ2-1; D is undetermined. In germline, CDR1 is SGDLS, CDR2 YYNGEE. The CDR3 extends over 15 amino acids. V gave up 0 bases and J gave up 0 bases, with 7 bases separating them. The CDR3 DNA is TGTGCCAGCAGCGTAGGGTTCAGCTCCTACAATGAGCAGTTCTTC. Translation: CASSVGFSSYNEQFF.

J is TRBJ1-4 and V is TRBV9; D perhaps matches TRBD1 (5 bases). Looked up from germline, CDR1 is SGDLS and CDR2 is YYNGEE. The CDR3 covers 14 residues. Trimming pared 3 bases from V and 7 bases from J, leaving 13 bases between. Here the CDR3 reads CASSGQKEGEKLFF. DNA for the CDR3: TGTGCCAGCAGCGGACAGAAGGAGGGTGAAAAACTGTTTTTT.

This clone was counted a single time. The chain employs TRBV7-2 and TRBJ1-2; D remains unclear. This CDR3 is built from 14 residues. The germline CDR1 and CDR2 sequences are SGHTA and FQGNSA. Trimming cost V 3 bases and J 4 bases, with 12 bases left between them. The CDR3 region is CASSLESWSYGYTF. The CDR3 DNA is TGTGCCAGCAGCTTGGAGTCGTGGAGCTATGGCTACACCTTC.

The sample holds one count of this clone. The V and J genes are TRBV5-4 and TRBJ2-5, with 11 nucleotides matching TRBD2. The CDR3 runs to 18 residues. The J segment lost 5 bases and the V segment lost 4 bases, leaving 16 bases of the junction unmatched. Per germline, CDR1 SGHNT and CDR2 YYREEE (reference sequence). Here the CDR3 DNA reads TGTGCCAGCAGCGCCTCGCCTAGCGGGGGGTTCTCAGGGGAGACCCAGTACTTC. This translates into CASSASPSGGFSGETQYF.

The chain couples TRBV7-9 to TRBJ2-5; no clear D. The germline V and J ends were trimmed by 0 bases and 5 bases, with 7 bases remaining between them. The germline V gene has CDR1 SEHNR and CDR2 FQNEAQ (reference sequence). There are 13 residues in the CDR3. The CDR3 sequence is CASSLATLETQYF. CDR3 bases: TGTGCCAGCAGCTTAGCTACTCTGGAGACCCAGTACTTC.

The chain combines TRBV7-6 with TRBJ2-7; the D gene is possibly TRBD1 (6 bases). CDR1 SGHVS and CDR2 FNYEAQ come from the germline V gene. The CDR3 sequence is 18 residues long. V lost 5 bases and J 7 bases, leaving 30 bases between the germline ends. CDR3 sequence reads: CASSPISSGTYRLGEQYF. The CDR3 nucleotides read TGTGCCAGCAGCCCGATTTCATCGGGGACATACAGGTTAGGGGAGCAGTACTTC.

This chain connects TRBV15 to TRBJ1-3; possibly TRBD1 for D (5 bases). The CDR3 sequence is 16 residues long. The germline V gene has CDR1 LNHNV and CDR2 YYDKDF (reference sequence). V was trimmed by 3 bases and J by 0 bases, leaving 12 bases between them. The CDR3 bases are TGTGCCACCAGCAGCTACAGGACGATCTCTGGAAACACCATATATTTT. Amino acid sequence: CATSSYRTISGNTIYF.

The chain recombines TRBV13 with TRBJ1-6, with 10 bases identical to TRBD1. Looked up from germline, CDR1 is PRHDT and CDR2 is FYEKMQ (reference sequence). The CDR3 loop spans 16 amino acids. J gave up 15 bases and V 2 bases, and 13 bases lay outside the gene matches. The CDR3 DNA reads TGTGCCAGCAGCTTATCGGGACAGGGGCCCCCAGGGGTCCTCCACTTT. Translated: CASSLSGQGPPGVLHF. The full variable domain, with the rest looked up from reference TRBV13 and TRBJ1-6, is AAGVIQSPRHLIKEKRETATLKCYPIPRHDTVYWYQQGPGQDPQFLISFYEKMQSDKGSIPDRFSAQQFSDYHSELNMSSLELGDSALYFCASSLSGQGPPGVLHFGNGTRLTVT.

The chain combines TRBV7-9 with TRBJ1-1; D is perhaps TRBD1 (6 bases). Germline assignment: CDR1 SEHNR and CDR2 FQNEAQ (reference sequence). With 3 bases removed from V and 3 bases from J, the gap between germline ends came to 17 bases. This CDR3 has 16 residues. The CDR3 region is CASSFVSGGPDTEAFF. DNA of the CDR3: TGTGCCAGCAGCTTTGTTTCTGGGGGCCCGGACACTGAAGCTTTCTTT.

The chain uses TRBV5-1 and TRBJ1-1, with 10 bases that match TRBD1. The germline gives CDR1 SGHRS, CDR2 YFSETQ. The ends lost 4 bases at V and 3 bases at J; junction bases unmatched: 6. CDR3 length: 15 residues. CDR3 sequence: CASSPGTGADTEAFF. For the CDR3, the DNA is TGCGCCAGCAGCCCTGGGACAGGGGCGGACACTGAAGCTTTCTTT.

The rearrangement joins TRBV9 to TRBJ2-1; TRBD2 matches 9 bases. The junction had 8 bases not matched to a gene; V was cut back by 3 bases and J by 7 bases. CDR1 and CDR2 (germline): SGDLS, YYNGEE. There are 15 residues in the CDR3. CDR3 sequence (DNA): TGTGCCAGCAGCGCCGGCGGGGGGGCCCGGAATGAGCAGTTCTTC. The encoded protein is CASSAGGGARNEQFF.

Written as DNA, the CDR3 is TGTGCCAGCAGTTTATTAGGGGGGGCGAGAGATCAGCCCCAGCATTTT. Its protein product is CASSLLGGARDQPQHF. This chain uses TRBV28 with TRBJ1-5, with TRBD1 as a possible D gene (6 bases). V dropped 1 base and J dropped 5 bases, with 15 bases sitting between them. CDR3 size: 16 residues. Germline V gives CDR1 MDHEN, CDR2 SYDVKM.

The chain combines TRBV18 with TRBJ1-6; 9 bases agree with TRBD1. This CDR3 has 16 residues. V was clipped by 3 bases and J by 9 bases; unmatched bases: 9. CDR1 and CDR2 from the germline V gene are KGHSH and LQKENI. CDR3 bases: TGTGCCAGCTCACCCGGGCTGGGACAGGGCATTTCACCCCTCCACTTT. This sequence encodes CASSPGLGQGISPLHF.

Worth noting for this clone: One end of the junction is discordant with germline, which a read error may explain. The chain is built from TRBV2 and TRBJ1-5; D gene unclear. CDR1 SNHLY and CDR2 FYNNEI come from the germline V gene. This CDR3 is 14 amino acids long. Written as DNA, the CDR3 is TGTGCCACCAGTCGACAAACTAGCAATCAGCCCCAGCATTTT. Encoded protein: CATSRQTSNQPQHF.

This chain links TRBV4-2 with TRBJ1-2; 7 bases map to TRBD1. V dropped 4 bases and J dropped 3; count of bases not matched to a gene: 8. There are 15 residues in the CDR3. From germline, CDR1 is LGHNA and CDR2 YNFKEQ. For the CDR3, the DNA is TGTGCCAGCAGCCCCCCACAGGGGTCCCACTATGGCTACACCTTC. Protein sequence: CASSPPQGSHYGYTF.

V is TRBV11-2 and J is TRBJ2-3, with 7 positions matching TRBD1. The CDR3 has 15 amino acids. CDR1 and CDR2 from the germline V gene are SGHAT and FQNNGV. After removal of 5 bases from V and 5 bases from J, the junction contained 10 bases not matched to a gene. As DNA, the CDR3 is TGTGCCAGCAGCCGATGGACAGGAGGAGTAGATACGCAGTATTTT. Its translation: CASSRWTGGVDTQYF.

The chain links TRBV4-2 to TRBJ1-3; 9 bases agree with TRBD1. The germline CDR1 and CDR2 sequences are LGHNA and YNFKEQ. The ends lost 3 bases at V and 4 bases at J; junction bases unmatched: 4. The CDR3 length is 15 residues. The CDR3 loop is CASSQRDRAGNTIYF. CDR3 in DNA: TGTGCCAGCAGCCAGCGGGACAGGGCGGGAAACACCATATATTTT.

CDR3 nucleotide sequence: TGTGCCAGCAGCTTAACAGCGGGTAGCACAGATACGCAGTATTTT. Residues: CASSLTAGSTDTQYF. This rearrangement joins TRBV11-2 to TRBJ2-3; TRBD2 is a possible D gene (6 bases). The CDR3 is made up of 15 amino acids. Trimming took 2 bases from V and 0 from J, leaving 9 bases between them. The germline CDR1 and CDR2 sequences are SGHAT and FQNNGV.